The subject of this entry is one TCR beta chain. This record comes from a study of cytomegalovirus exposure and HLA in healthy donors. Study details: The use of the same platform for the 120 validation repertoires and the approximately 730 first-cohort repertoires was reported by a later analysis.

The validation cohort, a group of over a hundred subjects, included the donors and was separate from the approximately 650-subject first cohort. The method was immunoSEQ multiplex PCR; TCRdb's version includes in-frame clones alone and lacks a portion of them. The table lists tens of thousands of clones, around 94% of them singletons. The germline V gene encodes CDR1 LNHDA and CDR2 SQIVND (reference sequence). After removal of 6 bases from V and 2 bases from J, the junction contained 8 bases not matched to a gene. This CDR3 is 17 amino acids long. The chain has TRBV19 and TRBJ2-6, with TRBD1 identical over 9 bases. The sequence was obtained from a woman aged 18 to 35 in good health and CMV-seronegative. The specimen was PBMCs. CDR3 in amino acids: CASSLGQGQTGANVLTF. The CDR3 region has the DNA TGTGCCAGTAGCCTGGGACAGGGTCAGACTGGGGCCAACGTCCTGACTTTC. Full variable domain (outside the CDR3, taken from reference TRBV19 and TRBJ2-6): DGGITQSPKYLFRKEGQNVTLSCEQNLNHDAMYWYRQDPGQGLRLIYYSQIVNDFQKGDIAEGYSVSREKKESFPLTVTSAQKNPTAFYLCASSLGQGQTGANVLTFGAGSRLTVL.